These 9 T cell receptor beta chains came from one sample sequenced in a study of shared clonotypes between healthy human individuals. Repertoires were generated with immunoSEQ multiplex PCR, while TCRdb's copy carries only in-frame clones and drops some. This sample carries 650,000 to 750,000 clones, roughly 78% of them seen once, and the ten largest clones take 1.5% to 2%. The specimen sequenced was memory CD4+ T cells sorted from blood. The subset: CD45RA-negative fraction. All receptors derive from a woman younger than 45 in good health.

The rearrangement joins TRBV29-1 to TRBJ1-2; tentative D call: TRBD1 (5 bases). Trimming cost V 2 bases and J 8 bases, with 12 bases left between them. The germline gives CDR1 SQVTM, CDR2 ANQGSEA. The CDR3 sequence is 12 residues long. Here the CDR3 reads CSVEYRSGGYTF. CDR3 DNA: TGCAGCGTTGAATACAGGTCGGGAGGCTACACCTTC. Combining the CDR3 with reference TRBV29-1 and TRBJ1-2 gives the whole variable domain SAVISQKPSRDICQRGTSLTIQCQVDSQVTMMFWYRQQPGQSLTLIATANQGSEATYESGFVIDKFPISRPNLTFSTLTVSNMSPEDSSIYLCSVEYRSGGYTFGSGTRLTVV.

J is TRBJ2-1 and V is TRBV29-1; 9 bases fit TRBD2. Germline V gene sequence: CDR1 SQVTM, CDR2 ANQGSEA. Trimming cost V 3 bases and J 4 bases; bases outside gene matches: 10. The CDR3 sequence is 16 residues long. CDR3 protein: CSVDPEAGGGYNEQFF. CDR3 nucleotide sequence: TGCAGCGTTGATCCCGAAGCGGGGGGTGGGTACAATGAGCAGTTCTTC.

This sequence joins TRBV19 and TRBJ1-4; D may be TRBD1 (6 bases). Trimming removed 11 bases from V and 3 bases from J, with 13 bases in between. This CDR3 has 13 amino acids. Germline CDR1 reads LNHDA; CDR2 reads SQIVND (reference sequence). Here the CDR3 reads CAGRGSPNEKLFF. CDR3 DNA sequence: TGTGCCGGCAGGGGAAGTCCTAATGAAAAACTGTTTTTT.

This chain's CDR3 is CASSSGQLGETQYF. In nucleotides, the CDR3 is TGCGCCAGCAGCTCGGGACAGCTGGGGGAGACCCAGTACTTC. The V and J genes are TRBV5-1 and TRBJ2-5, with 7 bases fitting TRBD1. V shed 3 bases and J 5 bases; nucleotides not matched to a gene: 7. The CDR3 extends over 14 amino acids. In germline, CDR1 is SGHRS, CDR2 YFSETQ.

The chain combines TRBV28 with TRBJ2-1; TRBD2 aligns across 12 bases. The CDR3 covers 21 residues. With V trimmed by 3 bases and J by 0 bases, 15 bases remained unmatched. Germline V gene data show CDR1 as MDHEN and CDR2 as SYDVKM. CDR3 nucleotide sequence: TGTGCCAGCAGTTTCGGGTTTTTCGTCCTAGCGGGAGGGATCTCCTACAATGAGCAGTTCTTC. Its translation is CASSFGFFVLAGGISYNEQFF.

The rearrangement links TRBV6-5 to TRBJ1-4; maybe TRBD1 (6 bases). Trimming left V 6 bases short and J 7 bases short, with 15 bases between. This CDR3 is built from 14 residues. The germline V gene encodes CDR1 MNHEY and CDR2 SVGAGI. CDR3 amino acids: CASSPGQLVEKLFF. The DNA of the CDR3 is TGTGCCAGCAGCCCCGGACAGCTAGTTGAAAAACTGTTTTTT.

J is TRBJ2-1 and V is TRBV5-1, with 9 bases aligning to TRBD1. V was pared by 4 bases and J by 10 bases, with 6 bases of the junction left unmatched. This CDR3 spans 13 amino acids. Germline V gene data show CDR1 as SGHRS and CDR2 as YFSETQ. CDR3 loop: CASSKYRGREQFF. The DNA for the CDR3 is TGCGCCAGCAGCAAATACAGGGGGCGGGAGCAGTTCTTC.

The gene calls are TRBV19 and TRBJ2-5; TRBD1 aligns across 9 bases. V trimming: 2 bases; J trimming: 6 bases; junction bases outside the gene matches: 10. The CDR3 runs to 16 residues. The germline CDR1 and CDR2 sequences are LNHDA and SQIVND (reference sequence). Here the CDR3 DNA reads TGTGCCAGTAGTATAAGCCGGGACAGGGACCGAAAGACCCAGTACTTC. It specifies CASSISRDRDRKTQYF.

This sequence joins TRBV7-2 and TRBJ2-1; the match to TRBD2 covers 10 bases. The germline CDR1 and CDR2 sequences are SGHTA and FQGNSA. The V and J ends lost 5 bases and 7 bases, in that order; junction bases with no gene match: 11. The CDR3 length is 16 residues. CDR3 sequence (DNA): TGTGCCAGCAGCCACATCGGAATAGCGGGAGGAAATGAGCAGTTCTTC. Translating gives CASSHIGIAGGNEQFF.